Listed here are 5 T cell receptor beta chains from one sample, sequenced in a study of cytotoxic CD8 clonotypes in ibrutinib-treated CLL. The data were produced by immunoSEQ multiplex PCR, yet TCRdb's version contains in-frame clones alone and is incomplete. Of about 30,000 clones listed, 62% are singletons. Sequencing was performed on PBMCs, taken before ibrutinib treatment. These receptors came from a human donor with chronic lymphocytic leukemia.

CDR3 region: CASSDPLGRTDTQYF. As DNA, the CDR3 is TGTGCCAGCAGCGATCCACTAGGACGCACAGATACGCAGTATTTT. The rearrangement joins TRBV11-2 to TRBJ2-3, with D possibly matching TRBD2 (5 bases). The CDR3 sequence is 15 residues long. Germline V gene lookup returns CDR1 SGHAT and CDR2 FQNNGV. Trimming shortened V by 5 bases and J by 1 base, and 13 bases separated the two germline ends.

This clone was seen only a few times. The CDR3 is CASSPTGNIQYF. CDR3 DNA: TGTGCCAGCAGCCCGACGGGAAACATTCAGTACTTC. The chain recombines TRBV7-2 with TRBJ2-4; D gene uncertain. This CDR3 has 12 amino acids. The germline CDR1 and CDR2 sequences are SGHTA and FQGNSA. Trimming stripped 5 bases from V and 6 bases from J, with 8 bases between.

The chain uses TRBV6-5 and TRBJ1-6; the D gene is possibly TRBD1 (6 bases). CDR1 and CDR2 from the germline V gene are MNHEY and SVGAGI. This CDR3 region has 15 residues. Deletions cut 2 bases from V and 8 bases from J, with 13 bases between. The CDR3 protein is CASSYTTGEDSPLHF. The DNA for the CDR3 is TGTGCCAGCAGTTACACGACAGGAGAAGATTCACCCCTCCACTTT.

The rearrangement links TRBV5-4 to TRBJ1-2, with 10 nucleotides matching TRBD1. Trimming removed 4 bases from V and 5 bases from J; junction bases left unmatched: 8. Germline-derived CDR1 and CDR2 are SGHNT and YYREEE (reference sequence). There are 15 residues in the CDR3. DNA for the CDR3: TGTGCCAGCAGCGCGGGACAGGGGTTAGAATATGGCTACACCTTC. It is translated as CASSAGQGLEYGYTF.

The chain joins TRBV5-4 to TRBJ2-1; TRBD2 aligns across 10 bases. CDR3 size: 16 residues. The J segment lost 5 bases and the V segment lost 3 bases, leaving 8 bases of the junction unmatched. The germline V gene has CDR1 SGHNT and CDR2 YYREEE (reference sequence). The CDR3 spells CASSSPSGSFNNEQFF. For the CDR3, the DNA is TGTGCCAGCAGCTCGCCTAGCGGGAGTTTCAACAATGAGCAGTTCTTC. The full variable domain, its missing parts supplied by reference TRBV5-4 and TRBJ2-1, is ETGVTQSPTHLIKTRGQQVTLRCSSQSGHNTVSWYQQALGQGPQFIFQYYREEENGRGNFPPRFSGLQFPNYSSELNVNALELDDSALYLCASSSPSGSFNNEQFFGPGTRLTVL.